Below, 3 T cell receptor beta chains from the same sample are listed, as sequenced in a study of T cells expressing NK-cell markers. TCRdb reprocessed the 5' RACE reads and reports one entry per CDR3 protein, with no DNA. The sample yields about 550,000 distinct CDR3 sequences, of which the top ten take up approximately 3.6%. Sequences were obtained from blood T cells: a sorted CD56 or NKG2C T cell subset, CD4+ or CD8+ T cells, or bulk PBMC T cells (not recorded which). Receptors were obtained from a man in his late teens or twenties in good health.

The gene calls are TRBV7-2 and TRBJ2-2; with no DNA, the TCRdb D assignment of TRBD1 cannot be verified. The CDR3 runs 16 residues. The germline gives CDR1 SGHTA, CDR2 FQGNSA. The CDR3 is CASSRDGQGVLGELFF.

The gene calls are TRBV4-2 and TRBJ2-1; TCRdb's assignment of TRBD2 cannot be checked, as there is no DNA. CDR1 and CDR2 (germline): LGHNA, YNFKEQ. The CDR3 contains 18 residues. CDR3 residues: CASSQPRLAGRTDNEQFF.

The chain recombines TRBV20-1 with TRBJ2-1. Looked up from germline, CDR1 is DFQATT and CDR2 is SNEGSKA (reference sequence). This CDR3 has 13 residues. This CDR3 is CSARIVGPREQFF.